These 25 T cell receptor beta chains were sequenced from one sample in a study of blood T cells in healthy people across ages. Together with a sample-barcoded 5' primer, a J-beta primer mix was included in a second PCR lasting about 6 to 11 cycles. Each CDR3 protein is one row after TCRdb ran MiXCR on the 5' RACE reads. The table lists some 940,000 distinct CDR3 sequences, roughly 29% of them singletons, with around 9.6% in the top ten. A further study also used this sample, focusing on T cells of mothers and their children.

Sequenced sample: blood. The receptors come from a woman aged 40 to 49 in good health.

The gene calls are TRBV12-3 or TRBV12-4 and TRBJ1-5, with TRBD1 matching 7 bases. CDR3 length: 17 amino acids. The trim removed 6 bases at V and 1 base at J, leaving 12 bases unmatched. CDR3 sequence: CASSHSQGELSNQPQHF. The CDR3 DNA is TGTGCCAGCAGCCATTCTCAGGGGGAACTAAGCAATCAGCCCCAGCATTTT.

DNA of the CDR3: TGTGCCAGCAGCCTTCCCAGCGGGGGGGGTAGCACAGATACGCAGTATTTT. This translates into CASSLPSGGGSTDTQYF. This rearrangement joins TRBV4-2 to TRBJ2-3; 10 bases line up with TRBD2. Germline V gene data show CDR1 as LGHNA and CDR2 as YNFKEQ. The CDR3 contains 17 residues. Losses at the gene ends were 4 bases for V and 0 bases for J; bases not matched to a gene: 7.

This chain uses TRBV20-1 with TRBJ2-4; TRBD2 is a possible D gene (6 bases). Trimming pared 6 bases from V and 9 bases from J, leaving 21 bases between. There are 14 residues in the CDR3. Germline V gene sequence: CDR1 DFQATT, CDR2 SNEGSKA (reference sequence). The CDR3 is CSAPPGLPRGIQYF. The CDR3 coding sequence is TGCAGTGCACCTCCGGGACTCCCCAGAGGCATTCAGTACTTC.

This clonotype was observed once. The chain couples TRBV6-5 to TRBJ2-4, with TRBD2 identical over 8 bases. With the DNA end fitting TRBJ2-7 better, the J assignment may be wrong. The CDR3 covers 16 residues. Germline CDR1 reads MNHEY; CDR2 reads SVGAGI. The CDR3: CASSSYSGAALYEQYF. Here the CDR3 DNA reads TGTGCCAGCAGTTCCTATAGCGGGGCGGCTCTCTACGAGCAGTACTTC.

Turning to this clonotype: Given a much more abundant clone one base away, this may be a read error. The chain links TRBV10-3 to TRBJ2-7; D ambiguous. The CDR3 runs to 11 residues. V was pared by 4 bases and J by 1 base, with 2 bases between. Per the germline V gene, CDR1 is ENHRY and CDR2 is SYGVKD. This CDR3 is CAISGSYEQYF. DNA for the CDR3: TGTGCCATCAGTGGATCCTACGAGCAGTACTTC.

To note about this clonotype: Given a much more abundant clone one base away, this may be a read error. V gene TRBV28 combines with J gene TRBJ1-2; no clear D. The germline V gene has CDR1 MDHEN and CDR2 SYDVKM. The CDR3 has 12 residues. Deletions cut 7 bases from V and 0 bases from J, with 6 bases between. The CDR3 loop is CASIQANYGYTF. CDR3 sequence (DNA): TGTGCCAGCATCCAAGCTAACTATGGCTACACCTTC.

There are many counts of this clonotype. The rearrangement links TRBV20-1 to TRBJ1-2, with 9 nucleotides matching TRBD1. The V gene end was trimmed by 8 bases and the J gene end by 5 bases; junction bases not matched to a gene: 9. The CDR3 is 13 residues long. CDR1 is DFQATT and CDR2 is SNEGSKA in the germline V gene (reference sequence). The CDR3, as DNA: TGCAGTCCCTCCGGGACAGGGAGTTATGGCTACACCTTC. Translated: CSPSGTGSYGYTF.

This clonotype was observed many times. This clone may be a read error of a much larger clone one base away. The chain uses TRBV6-2 or TRBV6-3 and TRBJ1-2; D gene unclear. This CDR3 spans 18 amino acids. CDR1 MNHEY and CDR2 SVGEGT come from the germline V gene. V was cut by 0 bases and J by 2 bases, with 19 bases left in between. DNA for the CDR3: TGTGCCAGCAGTTACTCAATATTCTGCCGGGAGATAAACTATGGCTACACCTTC. Translating it yields CASSYSIFCREINYGYTF.

This chain links TRBV20-1 with TRBJ1-1; the D is unclear. CDR1 DFQATT and CDR2 SNEGSKA come from the germline V gene (reference sequence). Between the trimmed V and J ends, which lost 3 bases and 1 base, there was a span of 9 bases. This CDR3 comprises 13 residues. CDR3 nucleotides: TGCAGTGCTAGGGACGGGCGGAACACTGAAGCTTTCTTT. This sequence encodes CSARDGRNTEAFF.

About this clonotype: Given a much more abundant clone one base away, this may be a read error. V gene TRBV10-3 combines with J gene TRBJ2-2, with unresolved D. Germline V lookup: CDR1 ENHRY, CDR2 SYGVKD. Trimming took 2 bases from V and 3 from J, leaving 13 bases between them. CDR3 length: 16 amino acids. The CDR3 reads CAISEPKDIHTGELFF. DNA of the CDR3: TGTGCCATCAGTGAGCCGAAGGATATCCACACCGGGGAGCTGTTTTTT.

The chain carries TRBV7-9 and TRBJ2-5; TRBD1 matches 9 bases. Losses at the gene ends were 5 bases for V and 3 bases for J; bases not matched to a gene: 10. The V gene's germline CDR1 is SEHNR and CDR2 FQNEAQ (reference sequence). The CDR3 extends over 16 amino acids. The CDR3: CASSPGQGRGKETQYF. The CDR3 region has the DNA TGTGCCAGCAGCCCCGGACAGGGGAGGGGGAAAGAGACCCAGTACTTC.

The chain joins TRBV4-1 to TRBJ2-1; D remains unclear. Trimming pared 2 bases from V and 13 bases from J, leaving 15 bases between. In germline, CDR1 is MGHRA, CDR2 YSYEKL. This CDR3 region has 13 residues. The CDR3 bases are TGCGCCAGCAGCCAATGGCGGAAAGAGACCCAGTTCTTC. Protein: CASSQWRKETQFF.

J is TRBJ1-6 and V is TRBV4-3; perhaps TRBD1 as D (6 bases). V was trimmed by 1 base and J by 1 base, leaving 8 bases between them. Germline V gene lookup returns CDR1 LGHNA and CDR2 YSLEER. The CDR3 is made up of 16 amino acids. The CDR3 DNA reads as TGCGCCAGCAGCCAAGTGACAGGTTCCTATAATTCACCCCTCCACTTT. It translates to CASSQVTGSYNSPLHF.

The table lists this clonotype with many counts. The chain employs TRBV7-9 and TRBJ2-1; D gene uncertain. The CDR3 loop spans 11 amino acids. Looked up from germline, CDR1 is SEHNR and CDR2 is FQNEAQ (reference sequence). V gave up 6 bases and J gave up 10 bases, with 10 bases separating them. The CDR3 here is CASRPLGEQFF. CDR3 in DNA: TGTGCCAGCAGGCCTTTAGGGGAGCAGTTCTTC.

To note about this clonotype: This could be a read error, since a much larger clone is one nucleotide away. The gene calls are TRBV7-2 and TRBJ2-7; 8 positions match TRBD1. With 5 bases clipped from V and 7 bases from J, the junction kept 13 bases outside the gene matches. The CDR3 consists of 15 residues. From germline, CDR1 is SGHTA and CDR2 FQGNSA. The CDR3 protein is CASSLRQGCLIEQYF. CDR3 bases: TGTGCCAGCAGCCTCCGACAGGGGTGCCTCATAGAGCAGTACTTC.

This clonotype was recorded at least ten times. J is TRBJ2-1 and V is TRBV7-3; 8 bases align to TRBD2. The CDR3 covers 16 residues. Trimming removed 5 bases from V and 4 bases from J; junction bases left unmatched: 10. CDR1 is SGHTA and CDR2 is FQGTGA in the germline V gene. Here the CDR3 DNA reads TGTGCCAGCAGCCTACCAGCCGGGACTAGATACAATGAGCAGTTCTTC. Its protein is CASSLPAGTRYNEQFF.

This chain joins TRBV27 and TRBJ2-7; tentative D call: TRBD1 (6 bases). Trimming stripped 7 bases from V and 3 bases from J, with 28 bases between. The CDR3 spans 18 residues. In germline, CDR1 is MNHEY, CDR2 SMNVEV (reference sequence). CDR3 sequence reads: CASKLGVGGGAGIYEQYF. DNA for the CDR3: TGTGCCAGCAAACTAGGGGTGGGTGGGGGCGCGGGTATCTACGAGCAGTACTTC.

This clonotype appeared a few times. This sequence joins TRBV20-1 and TRBJ1-2; D is perhaps TRBD1 (5 bases). The CDR3 runs to 13 residues. V lost 5 bases to trimming and J lost 0 bases, with 10 bases between them. From germline, CDR1 is DFQATT and CDR2 SNEGSKA (reference sequence). As DNA, the CDR3 is TGCAGTGCTCCCTCACAGGCTAACTATGGCTACACCTTC. Encoded protein: CSAPSQANYGYTF.

The genes are TRBV5-6 and TRBJ1-6, with a weak D call TRBD1 (5 bases). CDR1 is SGHDT, CDR2 YYEEEE, per germline. V was shortened by 2 bases and J by 8 bases, with 14 bases between the two germline ends. The CDR3 sequence is 15 residues long. CDR3: CASSFRTYKDSPLHF. In DNA form, the CDR3 reads TGTGCCAGCAGCTTTCGGACATATAAGGATTCACCCCTCCACTTT.

The J gene is TRBJ2-2, the V gene TRBV5-5; maybe TRBD2 (6 bases). Trimming took 4 bases from V and 0 from J, leaving 13 bases between them. In germline, CDR1 is SGHKS, CDR2 YYEKEE (reference sequence). CDR3 length equals 16 residues. CDR3 residues: CASSRTGLANTGELFF. The CDR3 DNA is TGTGCCAGCAGCCGCACGGGACTCGCGAACACCGGGGAGCTGTTTTTT.

On this clonotype: A much larger clone lies one base from this, so it may be a read error. The chain uses TRBV5-6 and TRBJ2-1; D is possibly TRBD2 (6 bases). Germline loops: CDR1 SGHDT, CDR2 YYEEEE. Trimming cost V 4 bases and J 6 bases, with 11 bases left between them. The CDR3 is 13 residues long. The CDR3 sequence is CASSATGGNEQFF. The DNA of the CDR3 is TGTGCCAGCAGCGCTACCGGGGGCAATGAGCAGTTCTTC.

CDR3 loop: CASSRHPRFPEVYDPRPPDEQYF. The CDR3 coding sequence is TGTGCCAGCAGCCGTCACCCTAGATTTCCCGAGGTTTACGATCCCCGCCCCCCCGACGAGCAGTACTTC. J is TRBJ2-7 and V is TRBV4-2; D gene ambiguous. V lost 4 bases, J lost 5 bases, and 42 bases lay in between. The CDR3 is made up of 23 amino acids. Germline lookup yields CDR1 LGHNA and CDR2 YNFKEQ.

This clonotype was counted many times. The chain combines TRBV4-1 with TRBJ2-1; D uncertain. The V end was cut by 1 base, the J end by 8 bases, with 9 bases between. CDR1 is MGHRA, CDR2 YSYEKL, per germline. CDR3 length: 13 residues. The CDR3 here is CASSQALAHEQFF. The DNA for the CDR3 is TGCGCCAGCAGCCAAGCCCTCGCACATGAGCAGTTCTTC.

The rearrangement joins TRBV15 to TRBJ2-4; 10 positions match TRBD2. This CDR3 has 18 residues. The trim removed 1 base at V and 13 bases at J, leaving 19 bases unmatched. In germline, CDR1 is LNHNV, CDR2 YYDKDF (reference sequence). CDR3 sequence (DNA): TGTGCCACCAGCAGAGGGGCCGGAGTACCAGCGGGGGGGCCAAAGCAGTACTTC. Amino acid sequence: CATSRGAGVPAGGPKQYF.

This clonotype showed up just a few times. The J gene is TRBJ1-2, the V gene TRBV29-1; 8 bases fit TRBD1. Germline lookup yields CDR1 SQVTM and CDR2 ANQGSEA. This CDR3 is built from 13 residues. Germline trimming cut 6 bases from V and 6 bases from J; bases unmatched to any gene: 9. CDR3 sequence reads: CSVDQTGEDGYTF. The CDR3 nucleotides read TGCAGCGTCGACCAGACAGGGGAGGATGGCTACACCTTC.